What follows are 20 T cell receptor beta chains derived from one specimen sequenced in a study of blood T cell repertoires in COVID-19 (dated by TCRdb to the early 2020s). The library came from the immunoSEQ multiplex PCR assay. Not all clones reach the TCRdb copy of this immuneACCESS table, which keeps in-frame sequences only. Checked studies attribute under half of the gap to unresolved V genes and leave the rest unexplained. This sample gives roughly 250,000 clones in total; roughly 90% of them show up just once. The top ten hold approximately 2.1% of the sample. Source material: peripheral blood. The receptors here all came from a woman between 40 and 55 years old who had recovered from COVID-19.

The chain carries TRBV18 and TRBJ1-1; D is ambiguous. The germline gives CDR1 KGHSH, CDR2 LQKENI. V was clipped by 0 bases and J by 4 bases, with 9 bases between them. The CDR3 spans 14 residues. The CDR3 reads CASSPPSRPTEAFF. Here the CDR3 DNA reads TGTGCCAGCTCACCACCGTCCAGGCCCACTGAAGCTTTCTTT. Variable domain in full (rest from reference TRBV18 and TRBJ1-1): NAGVMQNPRHLVRRRGQEARLRCSPMKGHSHVYWYRQLPEEGLKFMVYLQKENIIDESGMPKERFSAEFPKEGPSILRIQQVVRGDSAAYFCASSPPSRPTEAFFGQGTRLTVV.

The chain recombines TRBV6-5 with TRBJ2-2; TRBD1 matches 7 bases. The V and J ends lost 2 bases and 4 bases, in that order; junction bases with no gene match: 4. Germline V CDR1 and CDR2: MNHEY, SVGAGI. The CDR3 is 15 residues long. CDR3 nucleotide sequence: TGTGCCAGCAGTTACGGTCCAGGGGGCACCGGGGAGCTGTTTTTT. This gives the protein CASSYGPGGTGELFF.

This chain connects TRBV9 to TRBJ2-5; possible D gene TRBD2, 6 bases. Germline V lookup: CDR1 SGDLS, CDR2 YYNGEE. The CDR3 has 16 amino acids. Deletions cut 0 bases from V and 2 bases from J, with 14 bases between. CDR3 loop: CASSVGVAERQETQYF. The DNA for the CDR3 is TGTGCCAGCAGCGTAGGAGTAGCGGAGAGACAAGAGACCCAGTACTTC.

V and J are TRBV19 and TRBJ2-1, with D hard to call. Germline lookup yields CDR1 LNHDA and CDR2 SQIVND (reference sequence). V lost 3 bases and J 6 bases, leaving 15 bases between the germline ends. The CDR3 is made up of 15 amino acids. CDR3 in amino acids: CASSIRETTSNEQFF. CDR3 DNA: TGTGCCAGTAGTATTCGTGAGACAACAAGCAATGAGCAGTTCTTC.

CDR3 residues: CASSFTSGGENEQFF. CDR3 bases: TGTGCCAGCAGCTTTACTAGCGGGGGGGAGAATGAGCAGTTCTTC. This chain links TRBV7-3 with TRBJ2-1; 13 bases are a match to TRBD2. V dropped 3 bases and J dropped 7; count of bases not matched to a gene: 3. From germline, CDR1 is SGHTA and CDR2 FQGTGA. The CDR3 has 15 amino acids.

The V gene is TRBV5-1, the J gene TRBJ2-1; TRBD1 is a possible D gene (5 bases). CDR1 is SGHRS, CDR2 YFSETQ, per germline. V was pared by 6 bases and J by 4 bases, with 14 bases between. The CDR3 totals 14 residues. CDR3 region: CASKGPRWYNEQFF. CDR3 DNA: TGCGCCAGCAAGGGGCCCCGTTGGTACAATGAGCAGTTCTTC.

The V call is TRBV7-2, the J call TRBJ1-3, with unresolved D. The CDR3 sequence is 15 residues long. Germline V CDR1 and CDR2: SGHTA, FQGNSA. The V gene lost 1 base and the J gene lost 3 bases, with 10 bases spanning the gap. CDR3 DNA sequence: TGTGCCAGCAGCTTAGGGTCGGGATATGGAAACACCATATATTTT. As protein: CASSLGSGYGNTIYF.

This clone has at least ten counts. The chain couples TRBV19 to TRBJ1-2; 8 bases fit TRBD1. Germline CDR1 LNHDA, CDR2 SQIVND (reference sequence). V shed 5 bases, J shed 7 bases, and the junction held 12 bases outside the gene matches. The CDR3 sequence is 15 residues long. The CDR3 here is CASSPKGQGGGGYTF. In DNA form, the CDR3 reads TGTGCCAGTAGTCCAAAAGGACAGGGAGGTGGTGGCTACACCTTC.

This clone was detected only once. The rearrangement joins TRBV7-8 to TRBJ2-1, with 7 bases fitting TRBD2. Germline V gene sequence: CDR1 SGHVS, CDR2 FQNEAQ. V shed 0 bases, J shed 11 bases, and the junction held 10 bases outside the gene matches. CDR3 size: 15 residues. The CDR3 is CASSLALGPSGKQFF. In nucleotides, the CDR3 is TGTGCCAGCAGCTTAGCTCTCGGCCCTAGCGGTAAGCAGTTCTTC.

V usage is TRBV18 and J usage is TRBJ2-3, with 10 bases lining up with TRBD2. Unmatched junction bases numbered 5, after V lost 5 bases and J lost 3 bases. The CDR3 runs 15 residues. Germline V gene lookup returns CDR1 KGHSH and CDR2 LQKENI. The CDR3 bases are TGTGCCAGCTCAGCAATAGCGGGAGGAACAGATACGCAGTATTTT. Its protein product is CASSAIAGGTDTQYF.

The V call is TRBV6-1, the J call TRBJ1-5; weak D call: TRBD1 (5 bases). Germline values: CDR1 MNHNS, CDR2 SASEGT. V was clipped by 0 bases and J by 0 bases, with 18 bases between them. The CDR3 consists of 19 residues. DNA for the CDR3: TGTGCCAGCAGTGAAGCAATCCGACAGACTCCGAATAGCAATCAGCCCCAGCATTTT. It encodes CASSEAIRQTPNSNQPQHF.

The chain links TRBV18 to TRBJ2-1; 11 bases match TRBD2. Trimming cost V 3 bases and J 10 bases; bases outside gene matches: 17. Germline-derived CDR1 and CDR2 are KGHSH and LQKENI. The CDR3 runs 18 residues. In nucleotides, the CDR3 is TGTGCCAGCTCACCCCTCAAAGGACTAGCGGGTACAGCAGGGGAGCAGTTCTTC. It codes for CASSPLKGLAGTAGEQFF.

The chain couples TRBV19 to TRBJ2-3; 9 bases match TRBD2. The CDR3 loop spans 16 amino acids. The germline V gene has CDR1 LNHDA and CDR2 SQIVND (reference sequence). V was pared by 4 bases and J by 1 base, with 6 bases of the junction left unmatched. CDR3 in amino acids: CASSTRTSVGTDTQYF. The CDR3 coding sequence is TGTGCCAGTAGTACCCGGACTAGCGTGGGCACAGATACGCAGTATTTT. Full variable domain (outside the CDR3, taken from reference TRBV19 and TRBJ2-3): DGGITQSPKYLFRKEGQNVTLSCEQNLNHDAMYWYRQDPGQGLRLIYYSQIVNDFQKGDIAEGYSVSREKKESFPLTVTSAQKNPTAFYLCASSTRTSVGTDTQYFGPGTRLTVL.

The table lists this clone with a count of one. The rearrangement uses TRBV19 and TRBJ2-2, with 11 bases identical to TRBD2. Per germline, CDR1 LNHDA and CDR2 SQIVND (reference sequence). The CDR3 spans 17 residues. The V gene end was trimmed by 3 bases and the J gene end by 6 bases; junction bases not matched to a gene: 9. The DNA for the CDR3 is TGTGCCAGTAGTATGGATGCTAGCGGGAGGTGGCCCGGGGAGCTGTTTTTT. It encodes CASSMDASGRWPGELFF.

The J gene is TRBJ2-3, the V gene TRBV6-2 or TRBV6-3, with 13 bases identical to TRBD2. The germline CDR1 and CDR2 sequences are MNHEY and SVGEGT. V shed 3 bases and J 5 bases; nucleotides not matched to a gene: 5. The CDR3 loop spans 16 amino acids. The CDR3 coding sequence is TGTGCCAGCAGTTATGGACTAGCGGGGGCGGTAGATACGCAGTATTTT. Translated, it gives CASSYGLAGAVDTQYF.

This sequence joins TRBV6-5 and TRBJ2-3; 7 nucleotides match TRBD1. Germline assignment: CDR1 MNHEY and CDR2 SVGAGI. This CDR3 is built from 16 residues. V shed 0 bases and J 0 bases; nucleotides not matched to a gene: 3. CDR3 in DNA: TGTGCCAGCAGTTACTCGAGGGGACAGAGCACAGATACGCAGTATTTT. Translation gives CASSYSRGQSTDTQYF.

The CDR3 sequence is CASSQEGLADNEQFF. The CDR3 region has the DNA TGTGCCAGCAGCCAAGAAGGACTAGCGGACAATGAGCAGTTCTTC. The chain joins TRBV3-1 (or the pseudogene TRBV3-2) to TRBJ2-1, with 10 bases identical to TRBD2. The V gene end was trimmed by 0 bases and the J gene end by 5 bases; junction bases not matched to a gene: 1. CDR3 size: 15 residues. The V gene's germline CDR1 is LGHDT and CDR2 YNNKEL (reference sequence).

The chain links TRBV6-5 to TRBJ2-1; 9 nucleotides line up with TRBD1. Germline V gives CDR1 MNHEY, CDR2 SVGAGI. V dropped 8 bases and J dropped 5; count of bases not matched to a gene: 10. The CDR3 has 15 residues. CDR3 DNA sequence: TGTGCCAGCCGAGGGGACAGGGACAGGAACAATGAGCAGTTCTTC. The encoded protein is CASRGDRDRNNEQFF.

The chain employs TRBV6-2 or TRBV6-3 and TRBJ2-1, with 9 bases aligning to TRBD2. CDR3 length: 15 residues. Trimming cost V 4 bases and J 7 bases; bases outside gene matches: 8. The germline V gene has CDR1 MNHEY and CDR2 SVGEGT. CDR3 residues: CASSSPGTSRNEQFF. In DNA, the CDR3 is TGTGCCAGCAGTTCTCCCGGGACTAGCAGGAATGAGCAGTTCTTC.

This clone was seen once. V gene TRBV27 combines with J gene TRBJ1-1; 7 positions match TRBD1. V was clipped by 6 bases and J by 1 base; unmatched bases: 2. The CDR3 runs 13 residues. The germline gives CDR1 MNHEY, CDR2 SMNVEV (reference sequence). CDR3 in DNA: TGTGCCAGCAGCAGACAGGGGAACACTGAAGCTTTCTTT. Translation gives CASSRQGNTEAFF.